This T cell receptor beta chain was observed in a study of blood T cells in healthy people across ages. Together with a sample-barcoded 5' primer, a J-beta primer mix was included in a second PCR lasting about 7 to 12 cycles. Carrying 12 random nucleotides, a template-switch adaptor labeled each individual cDNA molecule. Each CDR3 protein is one row after TCRdb ran MiXCR on the 5' RACE reads. Altogether roughly 800,000 distinct CDR3 sequences are present, roughly 26% being singletons, with the ten largest covering around 3%. Per the germline V gene, CDR1 is SGHVS and CDR2 is FNYEAQ. The CDR3 is made up of 17 amino acids. Trimming cost V 5 bases and J 7 bases, with 23 bases left between them. This clonotype was seen repeatedly, ten times or more. This same sample was also part of a study on T cells of mothers and their children.

The sequencing input was blood. The sequence came from a boy aged 10-17 years in good health. V is TRBV7-6 and J is TRBJ2-2, with D possibly matching TRBD1 (7 bases). CDR3 in DNA: TGTGCCAGCAGCCCCAGGGGGGTAGGGGATATCGGCGGGGAGCTGTTTTTT. Amino acids: CASSPRGVGDIGGELFF.